This T cell receptor beta chain is from a study of STAT5B mutations in CD4+ large granular lymphocyte leukemia. Study-wide context: Healthy donors showed HLA-associated enrichment of the CDR3 'QG' motif.

Deletions cut 7 bases from V and 4 bases from J, with 16 bases between. Germline assignment: CDR1 SGHNT and CDR2 YENEEA. This CDR3 contains 14 residues. TCRdb keeps only in-frame clones here, not all; method: immunoSEQ multiplex PCR. This sample has tens of thousands of clones, with approximately 84% found just once. The sequence was obtained from a human donor in good health. Sequencing was carried out using CD4+ T cells from blood buffy coats. The V call is TRBV11-3, the J call TRBJ1-2; possibly TRBD1 for D (6 bases). This CDR3 reads CASTLDRTTYGYTF. For the CDR3, the DNA is TGTGCCAGCACCCTTGACAGGACCACCTATGGCTACACCTTC.